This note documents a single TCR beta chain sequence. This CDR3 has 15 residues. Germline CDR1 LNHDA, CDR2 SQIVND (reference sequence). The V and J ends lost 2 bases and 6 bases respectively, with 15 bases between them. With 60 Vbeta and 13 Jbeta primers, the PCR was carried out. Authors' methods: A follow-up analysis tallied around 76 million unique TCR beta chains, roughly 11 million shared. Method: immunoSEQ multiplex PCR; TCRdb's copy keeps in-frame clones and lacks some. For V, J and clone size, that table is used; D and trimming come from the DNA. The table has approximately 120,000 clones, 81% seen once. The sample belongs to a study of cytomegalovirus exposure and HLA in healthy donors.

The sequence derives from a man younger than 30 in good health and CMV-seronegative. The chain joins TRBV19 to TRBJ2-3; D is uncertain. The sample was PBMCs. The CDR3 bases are TGTGCCAGTAGTATAAGTTTGGCGGCGCGGGATACGCAGTATTTT. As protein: CASSISLAARDTQYF.